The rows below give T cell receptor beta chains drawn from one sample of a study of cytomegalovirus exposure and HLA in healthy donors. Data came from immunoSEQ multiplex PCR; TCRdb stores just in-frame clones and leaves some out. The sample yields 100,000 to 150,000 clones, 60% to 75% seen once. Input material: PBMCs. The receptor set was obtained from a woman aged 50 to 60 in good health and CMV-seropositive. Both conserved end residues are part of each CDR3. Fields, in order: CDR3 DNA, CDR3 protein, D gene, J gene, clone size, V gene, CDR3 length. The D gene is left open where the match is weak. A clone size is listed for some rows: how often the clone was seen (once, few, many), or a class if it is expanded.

DNA: TGTGCCAGCAGCTACAATCTTCCGGGACAGGGGGCTGGCTACACCTTC
CDR3: CASSYNLPGQGAGYTF
D: TRBD1
J: TRBJ1-2
size: NA
V: TRBV7-9
length: 16

DNA: TGTGCCAGCTCACGTAACAGGGACAATGAGCAGTTCTTC
CDR3: CASSRNRDNEQFF
D: NA
J: TRBJ2-1
size: NA
V: TRBV18
length: 13

DNA: TGTGCCACCAGCAGAGACAGGGGAATCCGCCAGTCCCAGCATTTT
CDR3: CATSRDRGIRQSQHF
D: NA
J: TRBJ1-5
size: NA
V: TRBV15
length: 15

DNA: TGTGCCAGCAGGACCGATAGCGGGGGGGCCGGGAATGAGCAGTTCTTC
CDR3: CASRTDSGGAGNEQFF
D: TRBD2
J: TRBJ2-1
size: NA
V: TRBV4-2
length: 16

DNA: TGTGCCAGCAGCTTACGACAGTTTGACGAGCAGTACTTC
CDR3: CASSLRQFDEQYF
D: NA
J: TRBJ2-7
size: NA
V: TRBV7-9
length: 13

DNA: TGTGCCAGCAGCCAAGCCGGGACAGGGATTAACTATGGCTACACCTTC
CDR3: CASSQAGTGINYGYTF
D: TRBD1
J: TRBJ1-2
size: NA
V: TRBV7-2
length: 16

DNA: TGTGCCAGCAGTCGAATCAGCGACGCCGGGGGCTACACCTTC
CDR3: CASSRISDAGGYTF
D: NA
J: TRBJ1-2
size: few
V: TRBV27
length: 14

DNA: TGTGCCAGCAGTTCGGGGACAGGGGGGCGAGAAAAACTGTTTTTT
CDR3: CASSSGTGGREKLFF
D: TRBD1
J: TRBJ1-4
size: NA
V: TRBV6-5
length: 15

DNA: TGTGCCAGCAGGGGTGCGGGCACCCCGAAAGCCGGGGAGCTGTTTTTT
CDR3: CASRGAGTPKAGELFF
D: NA
J: TRBJ2-2
size: few
V: TRBV7-9
length: 16

DNA: TGTGCCAGCAGCTTAGGAGGGGACATTCCCCCCAGCGAGCAGTACTTC
CDR3: CASSLGGDIPPSEQYF
D: NA
J: TRBJ2-7
size: NA
V: TRBV7-6
length: 16